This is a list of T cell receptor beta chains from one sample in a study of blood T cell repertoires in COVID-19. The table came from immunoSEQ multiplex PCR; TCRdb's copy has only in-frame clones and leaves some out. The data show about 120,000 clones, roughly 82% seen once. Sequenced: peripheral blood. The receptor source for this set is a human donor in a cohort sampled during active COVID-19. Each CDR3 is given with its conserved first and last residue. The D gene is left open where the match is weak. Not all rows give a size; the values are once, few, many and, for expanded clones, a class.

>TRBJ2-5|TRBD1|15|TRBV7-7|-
TGTGCTAGCAGCTTCGGGACAGGGGGCCAAGAGACCCAGTACTTC
CASSFGTGGQETQYF
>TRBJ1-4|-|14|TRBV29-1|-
TGCAGCGTTGAGGTTCGGGCAGGGGCCGTGGGGTTGTTTTTT
CSVEVRAGAVGLFF
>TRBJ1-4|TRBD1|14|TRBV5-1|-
TGCGCCAGCAGCCTGGGGACAGAGCGAGAAAAACTGTTTTTT
CASSLGTEREKLFF
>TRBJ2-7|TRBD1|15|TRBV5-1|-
TGCGCCAGCAGCTACCTGACAGGGGGGACCTACGAGCAGTACTTC
CASSYLTGGTYEQYF
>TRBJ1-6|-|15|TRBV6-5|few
TGTGCCAGCCAAGGACAGAGCTCCTATAATTCACCCCTCCACTTT
CASQGQSSYNSPLHF
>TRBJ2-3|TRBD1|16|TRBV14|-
TGTGCCAGCAGCCAAGATCTGGGACAGGGGAAAGATACGCAGTATTTT
CASSQDLGQGKDTQYF
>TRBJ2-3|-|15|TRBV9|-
TGTGCCAGCAGCGTAGTGCAGTCCTCCCCAGATACGCAGTATTTT
CASSVVQSSPDTQYF
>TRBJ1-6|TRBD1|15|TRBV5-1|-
TGCGCCAGCAGCCAAGACAGGGTCGGGAATTCACCCCTCCACTTT
CASSQDRVGNSPLHF
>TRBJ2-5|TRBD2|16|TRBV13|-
TGTGCCAGCAGCTTAAGGGCTAGCGGGTCCCAAGAGACCCAGTACTTC
CASSLRASGSQETQYF
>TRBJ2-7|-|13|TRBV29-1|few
TGCAGCGTTGAAGGCCAGGGCTTGGACGAGCAGTACTTC
CSVEGQGLDEQYF
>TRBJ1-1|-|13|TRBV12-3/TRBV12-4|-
TGTGCCAGCAGTTTGCAGATGAACACTGAAGCTTTCTTT
CASSLQMNTEAFF
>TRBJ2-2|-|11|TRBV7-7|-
TGTGCCACCGGACATCCCGGGGAGCTGTTTTTT
CATGHPGELFF
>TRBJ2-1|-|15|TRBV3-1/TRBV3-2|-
TGTGCCAGCAGCCCAGATAGGGGCTCCTACAATGAGCAGTTCTTC
CASSPDRGSYNEQFF
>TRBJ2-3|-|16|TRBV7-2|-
TGTGCCAGCAGCCCCCTACTAGGAATTTCCACAGATACGCAGTATTTT
CASSPLLGISTDTQYF
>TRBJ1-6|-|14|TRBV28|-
TGTGCCAGCAGTTTAACGTCGAGTAATTCACCCCTCCACTTT
CASSLTSSNSPLHF
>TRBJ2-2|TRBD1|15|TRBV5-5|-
TGTGCCAGCAGCTCCACAGGGGGCTCTAACGGGGAGCTGTTTTTT
CASSSTGGSNGELFF
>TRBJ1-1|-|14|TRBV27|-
TGTGCCAGCAGTTTCTGGGGCCGCGACACTGAAGCTTTCTTT
CASSFWGRDTEAFF
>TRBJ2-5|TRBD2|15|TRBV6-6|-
TGTGCCAGCAGTTACCCTGCGGGGGGAGTTGAGACCCAGTACTTC
CASSYPAGGVETQYF
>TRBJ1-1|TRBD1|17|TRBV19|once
TGTGCCAGTAGTATTCCCCAGATGACAGGGATGAACACTGAAGCTTTCTTT
CASSIPQMTGMNTEAFF
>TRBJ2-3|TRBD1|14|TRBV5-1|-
TGCGCCAGCAGCTCGGGACAGGCGGGAGATACGCAGTATTTT
CASSSGQAGDTQYF
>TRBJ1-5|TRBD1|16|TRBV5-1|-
TGCGCCAGCAGCTTGGCCGGCACAGGGGGCGATCAGCCCCAGCATTTT
CASSLAGTGGDQPQHF
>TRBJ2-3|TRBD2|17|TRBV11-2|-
TGTGCCAGCAGCTTAGTCCTAGCGGGGGTTTACACAGATACGCAGTATTTT
CASSLVLAGVYTDTQYF
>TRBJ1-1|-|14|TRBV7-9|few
TGTGCCAGCAGCTTAGAAGGGGTTAGGACTGAAGCTTTCTTT
CASSLEGVRTEAFF
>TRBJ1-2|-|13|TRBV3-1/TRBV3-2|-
TGTGCCAGCAGCCAAGATCTGGCCTATGGCTACACCTTC
CASSQDLAYGYTF
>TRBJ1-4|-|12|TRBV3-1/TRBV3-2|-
TGTGCCAGCAGCCACCTAAGTGAAAAACTGTTTTTT
CASSHLSEKLFF
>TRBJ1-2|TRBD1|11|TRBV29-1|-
TGCAGCGTGGGACAGGACTATGGCTACACCTTC
CSVGQDYGYTF
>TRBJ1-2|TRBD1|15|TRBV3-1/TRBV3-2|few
TGTGCCAGCAGCCAAGCAGGGGGACGAGACTATGGCTACACCTTC
CASSQAGGRDYGYTF
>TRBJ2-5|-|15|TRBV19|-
TGTGCCAGTAGTCAGAGGGGGTTGTACCAAGAGACCCAGTACTTC
CASSQRGLYQETQYF
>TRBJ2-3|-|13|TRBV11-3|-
TGTGCCAGCAGCTCGCGGGCCGCAGATACGCAGTATTTT
CASSSRAADTQYF